This T cell receptor (beta chain) is from a study of neoadjuvant anti-PD-1 for oral cavity cancer (dated by TCRdb to the early 2020s). Notes on the research overall: Three to four biweekly doses of nivolumab at 3 mg/kg were mostly administered to patients before curative-intent surgical resection. Patients without progression received a fourth nivolumab dose around day 43 and underwent definitive surgical resection on days 50-56. Patients with complete response, partial response or stable disease by RECIST 1.1 were defined as responders, whereas patients with progression were defined as non-responders. A roughly 33% response rate was observed in the parent correlative cohort, in which around 13 patients were included. What the authors observed across the whole study: Higher pretreatment blood Treg/Th17 ratios correlated with higher pretreatment blood TCRbeta clonality and lower post-treatment tumor TCRbeta clonality. After neoadjuvant nivolumab, T cell clonality (Gini index) in PBMCs was significantly higher in non-responders than in responders. The TCR analyses had only three patients in each response group, and the authors called for validation in larger cohorts.

The time point label, read with the paper, signifies: before neoadjuvant nivolumab. None of the patients had received prior systemic or radiation treatment, and all were newly diagnosed with stage II-IVA oral cavity squamous cell carcinoma. The cohort was made up of patients with locally advanced, HPV-negative oral cavity squamous cell carcinoma. Peripheral blood mononuclear cells were analyzed directly, without maintenance or expansion in culture. Samples came from a longitudinal correlative study of a single-arm phase II trial of neoadjuvant nivolumab in oral cavity squamous cell carcinoma. Genomic DNA-based TCRbeta sequencing was performed on subject-matched pre- and post-treatment PBMCs and tumors from three responders and three non-responders. Peripheral blood mononuclear cells were collected before nivolumab treatment and were collected again after treatment, at the time of surgery. The Maxwell RSC DNA from Cells kit was used to extract genomic DNA from PBMCs.

PBMC libraries used mostly roughly 480 ng of input genomic DNA for deep sequencing, with six replicates per sample. The immunoSEQ hsTCRbeta kit was used to prepare TCRbeta libraries, following the manufacturer's instructions. The completed libraries were mixed into a single pool at 3 nM, then sequenced with an Illumina NovaSeq 6000 S4 flow cell. The study's processing was this. Raw data preprocessing and quality control were performed with the immunoSEQ Analyzer. The analysis was restricted to productive rearrangements, with each unique CDR3 amino acid sequence defining a clonotype. Repertoire clonality was estimated as the Gini-Simpson index, which was computed with the R package tcR. Student's t test was used to compare Gini indices, and Pearson correlation was used to assess associations with tumor size change. TCRdb obtained this table from immuneACCESS and retained in-frame rearrangements with V and J assigned. These tables miss some clones; where compared with another copy, unresolved V genes account for less than half of the shortfall, and the remainder is unexplained. That table supplies the V and J calls and clone size; D and trimming were determined from the DNA. This sample gives thousands of clones in total; less than 85% of them show up just once. The ten largest clonotypes hold 3% to 4% of the sample.

CDR1 and CDR2 are read off the germline V gene as MNHNS and SASEGT. The CDR3 covers 15 residues, taking in both the cysteine and the phenylalanine. The only DNA kept is the CDR3, 45 bases in frame from the first base. Cut back by 7 bases and 6 bases, the V and J ends lie 19 bases apart. About this clone: What antigen it recognizes has not been identified. No base quality values were provided; no much bigger clone lies one nucleotide off.

The V and J genes are TRBV6-1 and TRBJ2-1, and possibly TRBD2, on 6 matching bases. The receptor was isolated from a person aged 35 to 85 with oral cavity squamous cell carcinoma. The material sequenced was PBMCs, taken before nivolumab (anti-PD-1) treatment. The CDR3 has the sequence CASTGDHHGVNEQFF. At the DNA level, the sequence is TGTGCCAGCACGGGGGACCACCATGGGGTCAATGAGCAGTTCTTC.